A selection of T cell receptor beta chains follows, all from one sample in a study of cytomegalovirus exposure and HLA in healthy donors. Clones were read by immunoSEQ multiplex PCR, and TCRdb kept only the in-frame ones, dropping some. The sample lists 200,000 or so clones; around 85% were seen once. The sequenced sample consisted of PBMCs. The receptors were sampled from a girl aged 2 to 9 in good health and CMV-seronegative. Both conserved end residues are part of each CDR3. The order of the fields is CDR3 length, V gene, CDR3 protein.

19 TRBV19 CASSIAIQGYSPELYEQYF
15 TRBV5-4 CASSLAGTGTDTQYF
15 TRBV5-4 CASSLGGGKQETQYF
13 TRBV6-5 CASSSPGAVKLFF
14 TRBV18 CASSPGQTTYEQYF
13 TRBV7-2 CASSLGVWTEAFF
15 TRBV6-5 CASSSRDRSIIEQYF
16 TRBV9 CASSVSGRAGADTQYF
16 TRBV10-3 CAISEQGGTSTDTQYF
12 TRBV7-2 CASSFSGNGYTF
12 TRBV19 CASRRGTGGYTF
11 TRBV20-1 CSARDRGSYTF
17 TRBV7-9 CASSSTFLAGGFDEQYF
16 TRBV7-9 CASSLRLAGEQETQYF
13 TRBV29-1 CSAWRSRTGELFF
15 TRBV5-1 CASSFRTGDYNEQFF
13 TRBV27 CASTKGTDYGYTF
12 TRBV2 CARGQAYYGYTF
19 TRBV27 CASRPVIGGALSPNEKLFF
15 TRBV10-2 CASSDPRSYNYGYTF
13 TRBV5-1 CASSADRVPGYTF
15 TRBV7-9 CASSSPKASSYEQYF
15 TRBV10-3 CAISDLTGLAGELFF
15 TRBV30 CAWSLTGTGPSPLHF
17 TRBV5-5 CASSLVVSGQMNTEAFF
15 TRBV27 CASSFEDSSYNEQFF
14 TRBV6-5 CASSYIPGEDTQYF
14 TRBV9 CASSVGESNQPQHF
14 TRBV6-5 CASFALQNTGELFF
14 TRBV2 CASSLQATGYGYTF
13 TRBV2 CASTEGGGVGQFF
13 TRBV29-1 CSVFGARGETQYF
13 TRBV19 CASSIRRTGELFF
14 TRBV13 CASTGGQSADTQYF
16 TRBV7-9 CASNSLTSGDEETQYF
12 TRBV30 CAWSRVTNEQFF
16 TRBV2 CASSPGQSGVSYEQYF
14 TRBV5-4 CASSLFSGVTEAFF
14 TRBV7-6 CASSLGGGGEKLFF
15 TRBV16 CASSPDRAGYTEAFF
16 TRBV5-1 CASSFIAGASTDTQYF
15 TRBV6-1 CASSESQTGANVLTF
15 TRBV5-4 CASSGNRDSLYEQYF
15 TRBV6-5 CASSYSWQGSYEQYF